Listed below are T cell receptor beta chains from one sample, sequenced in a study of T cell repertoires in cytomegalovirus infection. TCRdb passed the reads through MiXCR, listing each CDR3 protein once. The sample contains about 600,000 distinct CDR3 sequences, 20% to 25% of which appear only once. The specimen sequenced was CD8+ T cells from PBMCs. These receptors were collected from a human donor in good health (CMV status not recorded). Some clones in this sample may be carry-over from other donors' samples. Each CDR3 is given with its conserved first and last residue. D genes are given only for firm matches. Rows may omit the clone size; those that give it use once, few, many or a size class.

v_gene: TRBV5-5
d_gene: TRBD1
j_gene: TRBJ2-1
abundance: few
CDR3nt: TGTGCCAGCAGCTATGGGACAGGGTCCTATGAGCAGTTCTTC
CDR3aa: CASSYGTGSYEQFF

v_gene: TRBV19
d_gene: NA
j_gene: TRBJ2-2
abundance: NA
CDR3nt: TGTGCCAGTAGTCCAGCCGAGGGATCAGACACCGGGGAGCTGTTTTTT
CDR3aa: CASSPAEGSDTGELFF

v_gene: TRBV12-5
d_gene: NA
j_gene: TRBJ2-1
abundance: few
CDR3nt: TGTGCTAGTGTTGGGGGGACAGACAAAAATGAGCAGTTCTTC
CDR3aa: CASVGGTDKNEQFF

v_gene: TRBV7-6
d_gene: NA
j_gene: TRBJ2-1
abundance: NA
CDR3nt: TGTGCCAGCAGCCCCGATGGGGGCTCCTACAATGAGCAGTTCTTC
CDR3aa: CASSPDGGSYNEQFF

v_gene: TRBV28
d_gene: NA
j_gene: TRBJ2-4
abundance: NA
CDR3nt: TGTGCCAGCAGAGTAAGGGGCATTCAGTACTTC
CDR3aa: CASRVRGIQYF

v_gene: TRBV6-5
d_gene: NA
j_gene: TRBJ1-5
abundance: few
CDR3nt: TGTGCCAGCAGTTTGACCGTTGGTAGCAATCAGCCCCAGCATTTT
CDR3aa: CASSLTVGSNQPQHF

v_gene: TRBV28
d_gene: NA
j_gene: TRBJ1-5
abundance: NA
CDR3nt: TGTGCCAGCAGTTCGCCTCACAACAATCAGCCCCAGCATTTT
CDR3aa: CASSSPHNNQPQHF

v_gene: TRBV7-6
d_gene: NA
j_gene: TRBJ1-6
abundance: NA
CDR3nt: TGTGCCAGCAGCCCGGGACGGGTTAATTCACCCCTCCACTTT
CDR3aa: CASSPGRVNSPLHF

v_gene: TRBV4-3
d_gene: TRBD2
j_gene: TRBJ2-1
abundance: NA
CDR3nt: TGCGCCAGCAGCCAAGACTCTAGCGGATATTACAATGAGCAGTTCTTC
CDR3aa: CASSQDSSGYYNEQFF

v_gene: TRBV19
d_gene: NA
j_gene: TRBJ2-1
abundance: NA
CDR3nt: TGTGCCAGTAGTACCGCTGCGGGGCCCTACAATGAGCAGTTCTTC
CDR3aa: CASSTAAGPYNEQFF

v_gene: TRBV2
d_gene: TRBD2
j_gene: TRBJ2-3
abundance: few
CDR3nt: TGTGCCAGCAGTCACCAAAATGGGACTAGCGGGGGGCCTAGCACAGATACGCAGTATTTT
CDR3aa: CASSHQNGTSGGPSTDTQYF

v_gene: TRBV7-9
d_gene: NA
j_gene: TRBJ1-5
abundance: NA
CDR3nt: TGTGCCAGCAGCCGAGAGGGGAGCGAGCCCCAGCATTTT
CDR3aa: CASSREGSEPQHF

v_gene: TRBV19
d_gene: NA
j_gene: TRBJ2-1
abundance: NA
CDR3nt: TGTGCCAGTAGTAAAGCCCCCAGCCGTAAGGAGTTCTTC
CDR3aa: CASSKAPSRKEFF

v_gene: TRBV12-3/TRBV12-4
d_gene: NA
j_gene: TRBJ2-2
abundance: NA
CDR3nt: TGTGCCAGCAGTTCCTCGGGCCGGGACACCGGGGAGCTGTTTTTT
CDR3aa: CASSSSGRDTGELFF

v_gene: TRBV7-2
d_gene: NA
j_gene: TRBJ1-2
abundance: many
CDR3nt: TGTGCCAGCAGCTTGCCTGGAGGGGAACCAGTCTATGGCTACACCTTC
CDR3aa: CASSLPGGEPVYGYTF

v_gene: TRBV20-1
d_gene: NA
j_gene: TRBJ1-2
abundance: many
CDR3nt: TGCAGTGCACGGGGGGCGGGAGACTATGGCTACACCTTC
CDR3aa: CSARGAGDYGYTF

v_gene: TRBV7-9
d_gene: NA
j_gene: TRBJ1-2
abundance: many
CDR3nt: TGTGCCAGCAGCTTGAAATCAGGCTATGGCTACACCTTC
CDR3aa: CASSLKSGYGYTF

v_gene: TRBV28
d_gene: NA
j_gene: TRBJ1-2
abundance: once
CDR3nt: TGTGCCAGTCAGTTGGGGCCACGACCTGATGGCTACACCTTC
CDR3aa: CASQLGPRPDGYTF

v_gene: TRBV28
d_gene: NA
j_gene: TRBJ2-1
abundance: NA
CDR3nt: TGTGCCAGCAGTACCCGGCCAGCGGCCTCCTACAATGAGCAGTTCTTC
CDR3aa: CASSTRPAASYNEQFF

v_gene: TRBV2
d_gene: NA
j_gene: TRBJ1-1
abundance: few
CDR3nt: TGTGCCAGCAGGGAAAGGGGAGGTGAAGCTTTCTTT
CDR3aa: CASRERGGEAFF

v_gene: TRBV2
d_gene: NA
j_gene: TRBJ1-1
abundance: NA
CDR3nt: TGTGCCAGCCGACCGCAGGCGTCTGAGACTGAAGCTTTCTTT
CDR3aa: CASRPQASETEAFF

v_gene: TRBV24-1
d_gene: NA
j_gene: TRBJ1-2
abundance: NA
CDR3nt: TGTGCCACCAGTCAGGATAGCCATGGCTACACCTTC
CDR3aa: CATSQDSHGYTF

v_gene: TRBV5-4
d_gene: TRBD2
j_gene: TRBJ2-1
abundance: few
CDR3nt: TGTGCCAGCAGCCCCTGGACTAGCGGAACAAATGAGCAGTTCTTC
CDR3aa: CASSPWTSGTNEQFF

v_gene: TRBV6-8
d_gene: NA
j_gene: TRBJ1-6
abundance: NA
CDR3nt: TGTGCCAGCAGTGCCGCGGGACGGAGCAATTCACCCCTCCACTTT
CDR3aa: CASSAAGRSNSPLHF

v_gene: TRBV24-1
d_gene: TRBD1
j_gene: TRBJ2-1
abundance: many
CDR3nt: TGTGCCACCAGTGACTACAGGGGCTACAATGAGCAGTTCTTC
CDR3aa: CATSDYRGYNEQFF

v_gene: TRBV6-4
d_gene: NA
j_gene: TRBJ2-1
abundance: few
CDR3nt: TGTGCCAGCAGTGACTGGGCGAGCTCCTACAATGAGCAGTTCTTC
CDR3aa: CASSDWASSYNEQFF

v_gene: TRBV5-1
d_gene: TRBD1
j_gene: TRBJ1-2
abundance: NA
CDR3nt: TGCGCCAGCAGTTCCGGGACAGGGGATTATGGCTACACCTTC
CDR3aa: CASSSGTGDYGYTF

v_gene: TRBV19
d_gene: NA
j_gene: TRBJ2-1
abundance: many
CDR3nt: TGTGCCAGCAGCTTTGGTGGGGGCAATGAGCAGTTCTTC
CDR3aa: CASSFGGGNEQFF

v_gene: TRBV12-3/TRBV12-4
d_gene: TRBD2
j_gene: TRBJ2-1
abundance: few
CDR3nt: TGTGCCAGCAGTACCCAGCGGGGGGTTCCCTACAATGAGCAGTTCTTC
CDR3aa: CASSTQRGVPYNEQFF

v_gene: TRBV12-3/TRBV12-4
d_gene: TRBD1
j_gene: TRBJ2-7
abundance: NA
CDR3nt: TGTGCCAGCAGAATCCCAAATGGACAGGGGGGCGAGCAGTACTTC
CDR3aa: CASRIPNGQGGEQYF

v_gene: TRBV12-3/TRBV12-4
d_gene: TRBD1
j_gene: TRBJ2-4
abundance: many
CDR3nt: TGTGCCAGCAGTAGGGCCGGGACAGGATTTGATTACTTC
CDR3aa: CASSRAGTGFDYF

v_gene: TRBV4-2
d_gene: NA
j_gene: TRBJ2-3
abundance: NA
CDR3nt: TGTGCCAGCAGCCCCCGCGCAAGGGTGACAGATACGCAGTATTTT
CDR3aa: CASSPRARVTDTQYF

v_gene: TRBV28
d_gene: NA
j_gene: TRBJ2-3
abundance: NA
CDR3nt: TGTGCCAGCAGTTCAGGGCAGGGGATATCCAGCACAGATACGCAGTATTTT
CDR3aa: CASSSGQGISSTDTQYF

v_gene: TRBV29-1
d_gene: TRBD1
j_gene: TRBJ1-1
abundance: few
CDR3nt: TGCAGCGTTGGACAGGGGCTTGGAATGACTGAAGCTTTCTTT
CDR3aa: CSVGQGLGMTEAFF

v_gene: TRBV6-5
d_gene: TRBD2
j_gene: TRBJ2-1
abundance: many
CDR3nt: TGTGCCAGCAGTTACGGGCTAGCGGGGGACTACAATGAGCAGTTCTTC
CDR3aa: CASSYGLAGDYNEQFF

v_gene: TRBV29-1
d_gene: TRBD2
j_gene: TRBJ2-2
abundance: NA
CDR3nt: TGCAGCGTTGAAGATCGGGGGGGGGGCCGTAGGCCGTACACCGGGGAGCTGTTTTTT
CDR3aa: CSVEDRGGGRRPYTGELFF

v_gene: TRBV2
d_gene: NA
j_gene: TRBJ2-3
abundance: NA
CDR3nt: TGTGCCAGCAGCCCCGGGGTGTATAGCACAGATACGCAGTATTTT
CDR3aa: CASSPGVYSTDTQYF

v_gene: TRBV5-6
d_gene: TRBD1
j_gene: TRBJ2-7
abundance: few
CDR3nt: TGTGCCAGCAGTCGAACAGGGGCCGAGCAGTACTTC
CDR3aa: CASSRTGAEQYF

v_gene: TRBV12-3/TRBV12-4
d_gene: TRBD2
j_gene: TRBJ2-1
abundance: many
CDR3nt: TGTGCCAGCACCCTGGGGGGGGGTCCCTACAATGAGCAGTTCTTC
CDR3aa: CASTLGGGPYNEQFF

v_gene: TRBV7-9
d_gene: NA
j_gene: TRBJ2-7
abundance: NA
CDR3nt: TGTGCCAGCAGCCAAACTGGGGGGTACGAGCAGTACTTC
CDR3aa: CASSQTGGYEQYF

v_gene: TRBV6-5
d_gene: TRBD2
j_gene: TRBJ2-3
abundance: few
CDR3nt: TGTGCCAGCAGTTTCTTAGCGGGACGCACAGATACGCAGTATTTT
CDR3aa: CASSFLAGRTDTQYF

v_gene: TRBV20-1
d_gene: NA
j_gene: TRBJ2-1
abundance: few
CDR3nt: TGCAGTGCTAGTTGGGACAGGGGTTGGGGACTAGCCGCTAATGAGCAGTTCTTC
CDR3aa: CSASWDRGWGLAANEQFF